This is a list of T cell receptor beta chains from one sample in a study of cytomegalovirus exposure and HLA in healthy donors. The table came from immunoSEQ multiplex PCR; TCRdb's copy has only in-frame clones and leaves some out. The table lists some 120,000 clones. Sequenced: PBMCs. The receptors stem from a woman aged 60-75 years in good health and CMV-seronegative. The conserved cysteine and the conserved F or W are not part of the CDR3 here.

V gene	J gene	CDR3 protein
TRBV5-1	TRBJ1-4	ASSLAKGRAGEKLF
TRBV5-4	TRBJ1-4	ASSSWTGKNEKLF
TRBV6-5	TRBJ2-2	ASRESGRNTGELF
TRBV28	TRBJ1-3	ASSLFLLGGQGFSGNTIY
TRBV27	TRBJ1-2	ASSRIGGLRDGYT
TRBV10-3	TRBJ2-1	AVSPGAGTPGNNEQF
TRBV7-2	TRBJ1-1	ASSLGGFRSAEAF
TRBV10-2	TRBJ2-5	ATRGFGGGGSETQY
TRBV19	TRBJ2-1	ASSIGTIAQF
TRBV7-8	TRBJ2-1	ASSLVGGGANEQF
TRBV19	TRBJ1-5	ASSWQIQPQH
TRBV11-3	TRBJ2-2	ASSLGGGTGELF
TRBV15	TRBJ1-1	ATSRTGANTEAF
TRBV19	TRBJ2-7	ASSNLREQY
TRBV6-1	TRBJ2-5	ASSKSGLQETQY
TRBV11-2	TRBJ1-4	ASSFRTGRTEKLF